This T cell receptor (beta chain) was profiled in a study of beta chain features in type 1 diabetes. Study conclusions and caveats: TCRB CDR3 length was moderately but significantly reduced in all four CD4+ subsets of Type 1 diabetes patients.

The isolated RNA, all of it, was reverse transcribed, so expressed TCRB transcripts were what got sequenced. The assay was immunoSEQ multiplex PCR, and TCRdb's table has in-frame clones only and misses some. In the table there are some 350,000 clones, 13% of which are singletons. On this clone itself: What it recognizes is unknown.

This receptor was obtained from a woman aged 18-35 years with type 1 diabetes. Sequenced sample: naive CD4+ T cells from blood.

CDR3 in DNA: TGTGCCAGCAGTCCTCGTTTGGCATACAATGAGCAGTTCTTC. It yields the protein CASSPRLAYNEQFF. The chain links TRBV27 to TRBJ2-1, with D unresolved. Per germline, CDR1 MNHEY and CDR2 SMNVEV (reference sequence). Trimming cost V 5 bases and J 4 bases, with 12 bases left between them. The CDR3 has 14 amino acids.